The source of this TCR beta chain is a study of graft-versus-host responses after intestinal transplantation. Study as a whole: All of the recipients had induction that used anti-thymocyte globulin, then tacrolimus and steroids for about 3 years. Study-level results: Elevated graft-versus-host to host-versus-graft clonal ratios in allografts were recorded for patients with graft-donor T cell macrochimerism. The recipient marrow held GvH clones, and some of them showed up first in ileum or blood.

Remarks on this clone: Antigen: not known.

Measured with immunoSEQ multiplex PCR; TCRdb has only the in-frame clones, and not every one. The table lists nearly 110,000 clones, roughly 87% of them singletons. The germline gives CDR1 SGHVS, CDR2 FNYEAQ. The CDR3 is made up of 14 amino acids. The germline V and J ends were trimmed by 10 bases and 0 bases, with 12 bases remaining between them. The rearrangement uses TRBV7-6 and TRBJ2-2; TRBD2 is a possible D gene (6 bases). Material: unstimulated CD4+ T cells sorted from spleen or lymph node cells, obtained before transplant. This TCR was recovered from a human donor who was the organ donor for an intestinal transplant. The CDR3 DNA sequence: TGTGCCACCGGATTAGCGGCGAACACCGGGGAGCTGTTTTTT. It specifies CATGLAANTGELFF.